This T cell receptor (beta chain) originates from a study of T cell repertoires in cytomegalovirus infection (dated by TCRdb to the late 2010s). At the level of the whole study: The peptide stimulations were aimed at well-studied HLA-B-restricted epitopes as well as recently identified HLA-C-restricted CMV epitopes, whose presentation resists viral immunomodulation. Because public TCR beta signatures pointed to carriage of CMV infection together with the matching HLA type, the HLA type of each donor mattered for the analysis. Study-wide conclusions, independent of this receptor: Carriers of CMV infection plus the relevant HLA type were discriminated by the cumulative frequency of public TCR beta family members in the study cohort and in an independent approximately 360-donor cohort. The ex vivo response was dominated by HLA-C-restricted CMV-specific TCR beta clonotypes, which also provided the single most frequent clonotype in two of eight donors.

The CDR3 sequence holds 16 residues, the cysteine and phenylalanine included. Only the CDR3 DNA is retained, 48 bases long and in frame from the first base. Cut back by 3 bases and 8 bases, the V and J ends lie 19 bases apart. CDR1 and CDR2 are read off the germline V gene as SGHTA and FQGNSA. This sample's treatment or condition label indicates: in vitro stimulation with specific CMV peptide epitopes to enrich CMV-specific T cells. In regard to this clonotype: The target of this receptor is not known. No quality values exist for individual bases; no much larger clone is one base distant.

Data came from an Illumina HiSeq 1500. TCRdb reran the public reads through fastp at Q25 and MiXCR, keeping productive beta chains. A single entry per CDR3 protein holds the most common genes and DNA from its merged rows. In this sample the table shows about 340,000 distinct CDR3 sequences, under 35% of which occur a single time. 15% to 25% of the sample goes to the ten largest clones. The chain links TRBV7-2 with TRBJ1-4, with a weak D call of TRBD1 (6 bases match). The sample was cultured PBMCs, taken from culture after CMV antigen stimulation. The sequence came from a human donor in good health (CMV status not recorded). Some clones in this sample may be carry-over from other donors' samples. The bases read TGTGCCAGCAGCTTGAACAGGGTGGGAGTAGAAGAAAAACTGTTTTTT. This codes for CASSLNRVGVEEKLFF.